This T cell receptor (beta chain) was recorded in a study of blood T cell repertoires in COVID-19. Study as a whole: From the United States, Italy and Spain came samples of acute and convalescent COVID-19. T cells, B-cell-depleted T cells, or PBMCs supplied cDNA or gDNA.

Clones were sequenced by immunoSEQ multiplex PCR, and TCRdb holds only the in-frame ones, with some missing. The profile shows about 220,000 clones, approximately 82% of them singletons. This clone appeared a single time. Germline-derived CDR1 and CDR2 are MNHEY and SMNVEV (reference sequence). Trimming left V 8 bases short and J 2 bases short, with 31 bases between. This CDR3 is built from 20 residues. The receptor comes from an elderly woman with acute or convalescent COVID-19. Sequencing was carried out using peripheral blood. The chain combines TRBV27 with TRBJ1-5; D is perhaps TRBD1 (5 bases). Written as DNA, the CDR3 is TGTGCCAGCTCGAAAGCATCCGGGAGACGAGGGGTAGTAGGCAATCAGCCCCAGCATTTT. Protein product: CASSKASGRRGVVGNQPQHF.